This T cell receptor (beta chain) was identified in a study of T cell responses to AZD1222 COVID-19 vaccine. Background on the study: The analysis combined second doses at about 4 or about 12 weeks.

The repertoire was sequenced with immunoSEQ multiplex PCR; TCRdb's copy has only in-frame clones and lacks some. The sample has 100,000 to 150,000 clones, more than 70% seen once. General study findings and limits: Spike-specific TCR repertoires showed rising breadth and depth after two AZD1222 doses. Samples come after the peak T cell response, not at day 14. White British donors predominated, females outnumbered males, and clonal diversity was possibly underestimated.

Looked up from germline, CDR1 is SSHAT and CDR2 is FNYEAQ (reference sequence). V lost 1 base, J lost 5 bases, and 8 bases lay in between. The CDR3 contains 13 residues. Concerning this clone itself: The antigen is unknown.

Sample: peripheral blood, taken on day 0 of AZD1222 vaccination. This chain links TRBV7-7 with TRBJ2-5, with D possibly matching TRBD1 (6 bases). The clonotype was recovered from an adult in good health. CDR3 coding DNA: TGTGCCAGCAGCTTAGTAAGGGGGGAGACCCAGTACTTC. Translating gives CASSLVRGETQYF.